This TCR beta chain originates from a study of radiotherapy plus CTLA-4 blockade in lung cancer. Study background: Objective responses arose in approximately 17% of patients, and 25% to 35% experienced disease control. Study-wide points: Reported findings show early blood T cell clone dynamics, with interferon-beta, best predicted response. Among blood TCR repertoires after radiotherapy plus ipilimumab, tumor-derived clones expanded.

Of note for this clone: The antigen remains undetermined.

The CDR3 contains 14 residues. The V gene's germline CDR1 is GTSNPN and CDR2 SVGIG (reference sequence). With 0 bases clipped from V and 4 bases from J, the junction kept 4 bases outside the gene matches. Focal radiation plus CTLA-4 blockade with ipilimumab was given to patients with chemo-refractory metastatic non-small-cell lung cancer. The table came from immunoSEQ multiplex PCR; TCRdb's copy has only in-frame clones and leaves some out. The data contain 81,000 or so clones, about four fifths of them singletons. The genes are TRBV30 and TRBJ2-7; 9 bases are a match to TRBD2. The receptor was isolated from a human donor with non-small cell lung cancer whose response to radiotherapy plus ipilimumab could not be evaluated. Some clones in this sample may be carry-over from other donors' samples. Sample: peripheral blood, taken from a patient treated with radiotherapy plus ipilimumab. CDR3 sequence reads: CAWSVSSGGYEQYF. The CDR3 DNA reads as TGTGCCTGGAGTGTTAGTAGCGGGGGATACGAGCAGTACTTC.